Sequencing of this T cell receptor beta chain was carried out in a study of blood T cell repertoires in COVID-19. Grouping used clinical history reported by participants in a survey and questionnaire. Using immunoSEQ multiplex PCR, the repertoire was profiled, and TCRdb retains in-frame clones only, with some absent. The sample has around 230,000 clones, about 85% seen once. This CDR3 has 17 amino acids. In germline, CDR1 is SGHRS, CDR2 YFSETQ. Trimming took 2 bases from V and 0 from J; bases not matched to a gene: 10. This TCR was recovered from a woman aged 25 to 39 who had recovered from COVID-19. Input material: PBMCs or T cells enriched from blood (not recorded which). The chain joins TRBV5-1 to TRBJ1-1; 7 nucleotides line up with TRBD1. The CDR3 coding sequence is TGCGCCAGCAGCTTTTTATCGTGGGGACAGATGAACACTGAAGCTTTCTTT. Translation: CASSFLSWGQMNTEAFF.